Presented here are 9 T cell receptor beta chains from one specimen sequenced in a study of blood T cell repertoires in COVID-19. Using immunoSEQ multiplex PCR, the repertoire was profiled, and TCRdb retains in-frame clones only, with some absent. In the table there are fewer than 300,000 clones, 70% to 85% of which are singletons. Sequencing input: peripheral blood. The source of these receptors is a human donor with COVID-19, enrolled during active disease. The donor label of this sample is uncertain.

The chain combines TRBV5-1 with TRBJ1-2; D unresolved. V was shortened by 2 bases and J by 5 bases, with 13 bases between the two germline ends. The V gene's germline CDR1 is SGHRS and CDR2 YFSETQ. CDR3 size: 14 residues. CDR3 loop: CASSFGLTLYGYTF. The CDR3 DNA reads TGCGCCAGCAGCTTTGGACTTACTCTTTATGGCTACACCTTC.

The chain joins TRBV9 to TRBJ1-6; D is undetermined. The CDR3 has 12 residues. Trimming shortened V by 4 bases and J by 7 bases, and 6 bases separated the two germline ends. Germline lookup yields CDR1 SGDLS and CDR2 YYNGEE. The CDR3 is CASSPFNSPLHF. The DNA for the CDR3 is TGTGCCAGCAGCCCCTTCAATTCACCCCTCCACTTT. The full variable domain, completed using reference TRBV9 and TRBJ1-6, is DSGVTQTPKHLITATGQRVTLRCSPRSGDLSVYWYQQSLDQGLQFLIQYYNGEERAKGNILERFSAQQFPDLHSELNLSSLELGDSALYFCASSPFNSPLHFGNGTRLTVT.

This clone has a single count. This chain links TRBV11-3 with TRBJ2-3; 11 nucleotides agree with TRBD2. The length of the CDR3 is 16 residues. Germline assignment: CDR1 SGHNT and CDR2 YENEEA. V was pared by 1 base and J by 7 bases, with 7 bases of the junction left unmatched. The CDR3 loop is CASSLGLAGGRNTQYF. CDR3 in DNA: TGTGCCAGCAGCTTAGGGCTAGCGGGAGGCAGGAATACGCAGTATTTT.

The J gene is TRBJ2-2, the V gene TRBV6-1; 10 bases agree with TRBD2. The CDR3 extends over 16 amino acids. Trimming at V came to 4 bases and at J to 0 bases, leaving 2 bases not matched to a gene. CDR1 and CDR2 from the germline V gene are MNHNS and SASEGT. The CDR3 here is CASSGGLAANTGELFF. The DNA for the CDR3 is TGTGCCAGCAGTGGCGGACTAGCGGCGAACACCGGGGAGCTGTTTTTT.

This clone was counted a single time. CDR3 loop: CASTLTGTEAFF. CDR3 nucleotide sequence: TGCGCCAGCACCCTGACAGGGACTGAAGCTTTCTTT. The chain employs TRBV5-1 and TRBJ1-1, with 7 positions matching TRBD1. Germline trimming cut 6 bases from V and 5 bases from J; bases unmatched to any gene: 4. CDR1 SGHRS and CDR2 YFSETQ come from the germline V gene. CDR3 length equals 12 residues. Supplemented by reference TRBV5-1 and TRBJ1-1, the full variable domain reads KAGVTQTPRYLIKTRGQQVTLSCSPISGHRSVSWYQQTPGQGLQFLFEYFSETQRNKGNFPGRFSGRQFSNSRSEMNVSTLELGDSALYLCASTLTGTEAFFGQGTRLTVV.

The chain combines TRBV29-1 with TRBJ2-1, with D possibly matching TRBD2 (6 bases). Trimming took 8 bases from V and 7 from J, leaving 18 bases between them. Germline lookup yields CDR1 SQVTM and CDR2 ANQGSEA. The CDR3 consists of 13 residues. This chain's CDR3 is CSLRGSGRNEQFF. CDR3 DNA: TGCAGCCTACGCGGGTCAGGGAGGAATGAGCAGTTCTTC.

The chain uses TRBV28 and TRBJ1-5; the D gene is possibly TRBD1 (6 bases). With 4 bases removed from V and 0 bases from J, the gap between germline ends came to 13 bases. This CDR3 region has 16 residues. Germline CDR1 reads MDHEN; CDR2 reads SYDVKM. The CDR3 DNA is TGTGCCAGCAGTTCGCGGTCAGGGGATAGCAATCAGCCCCAGCATTTT. It codes for CASSSRSGDSNQPQHF.

V and J are TRBV7-9 and TRBJ1-1; D gene uncertain. Germline CDR1 SEHNR, CDR2 FQNEAQ (reference sequence). V lost 5 bases and J 1 base, leaving 14 bases between the germline ends. The CDR3 covers 15 residues. CDR3 in amino acids: CASSPYTRGNTEAFF. CDR3 nucleotide sequence: TGTGCCAGCAGCCCATATACGCGGGGGAACACTGAAGCTTTCTTT.

This chain joins TRBV7-3 and TRBJ2-2, with TRBD1 matching 9 bases. CDR1 and CDR2 from the germline V gene are SGHTA and FQGTGA. The CDR3 covers 17 residues. The V gene end was trimmed by 4 bases and the J gene end by 6 bases; junction bases not matched to a gene: 12. This CDR3 is CASSSPGTGQSAGELFF. Written as DNA, the CDR3 is TGTGCCAGCAGCTCCCCCGGGACAGGGCAAAGTGCCGGGGAGCTGTTTTTT.